These T cell receptor beta chains were read from a single sample in a study of T cell responses to AZD1222 COVID-19 vaccine. Some clones are missing from TCRdb's copy, which holds only in-frame ones; the method was immunoSEQ multiplex PCR. The repertoire holds approximately 73,000 clones, with around four fifths as singletons. Sequencing used peripheral blood, obtained on day 0 of AZD1222 vaccination. These receptors were taken from an adult in good health. The CDR3 runs from the conserved cysteine through the conserved F or W. A D gene is named only where the DNA matches it firmly. Size tells how often a clone was seen (once, few, many) or the class of an expanded clone, and some rows leave it out.

d_gene: -; abundance: -; v_gene: TRBV5-1; j_gene: TRBJ1-3; CDR3aa: CASSWLTGARNTIYF; CDR3nt: TGCGCCAGCAGCTGGCTGACGGGGGCGAGAAACACCATATATTTT
d_gene: TRBD2; abundance: -; v_gene: TRBV2; j_gene: TRBJ2-7; CDR3aa: CAAGGDYEQYF; CDR3nt: TGTGCCGCCGGGGGGGACTACGAGCAGTACTTC
d_gene: TRBD2; abundance: few; v_gene: TRBV29-1; j_gene: TRBJ2-1; CDR3aa: CSARLAGGLNEQFF; CDR3nt: TGCAGCGCCCGACTAGCGGGGGGGCTTAATGAGCAGTTCTTC
d_gene: TRBD2; abundance: -; v_gene: TRBV4-2; j_gene: TRBJ2-7; CDR3aa: CASSQDRSSGASYEQYF; CDR3nt: TGTGCCAGCAGCCAAGATCGTAGTAGCGGGGCTTCCTACGAGCAGTACTTC
d_gene: TRBD1; abundance: -; v_gene: TRBV6-5; j_gene: TRBJ1-1; CDR3aa: CASRADRGSGEAFF; CDR3nt: TGTGCCAGCAGGGCGGACAGGGGAAGTGGTGAAGCTTTCTTT
d_gene: -; abundance: -; v_gene: TRBV6-6; j_gene: TRBJ1-2; CDR3aa: CASSYQSGRAYGYTF; CDR3nt: TGTGCCAGCAGTTATCAATCCGGGCGTGCCTATGGCTACACCTTC
d_gene: -; abundance: -; v_gene: TRBV7-9; j_gene: TRBJ2-3; CDR3aa: CASSPERATDTQYF; CDR3nt: TGTGCCAGCAGCCCGGAGCGGGCCACAGATACGCAGTATTTT
d_gene: -; abundance: -; v_gene: TRBV28; j_gene: TRBJ1-2; CDR3aa: CASSPLTGGPGYGYTF; CDR3nt: TGTGCCAGCAGTCCCCTGACCGGCGGGCCGGGCTATGGCTACACCTTC
d_gene: -; abundance: -; v_gene: TRBV5-6; j_gene: TRBJ1-1; CDR3aa: CASSLLGRNKNTEAFF; CDR3nt: TGTGCCAGCAGCTTGTTAGGCAGAAACAAGAACACTGAAGCTTTCTTT
d_gene: -; abundance: -; v_gene: TRBV12-3/TRBV12-4; j_gene: TRBJ1-2; CDR3aa: CASTRQGLSGYTF; CDR3nt: TGTGCCAGCACCCGCCAGGGGTTGAGCGGCTACACCTTC
d_gene: -; abundance: -; v_gene: TRBV19; j_gene: TRBJ2-6; CDR3aa: CASSIAGSGANVLTF; CDR3nt: TGTGCCAGTAGTATAGCGGGCTCTGGGGCCAACGTCCTGACTTTC
d_gene: TRBD2; abundance: -; v_gene: TRBV11-2; j_gene: TRBJ2-3; CDR3aa: CASSFLRGRSGHTQYF; CDR3nt: TGTGCCAGCAGCTTCCTGCGCGGGAGGAGCGGGCATACGCAGTATTTT
d_gene: TRBD2; abundance: -; v_gene: TRBV10-2; j_gene: TRBJ2-7; CDR3aa: CASSDASGSSYEQYF; CDR3nt: TGCGCCAGCAGTGACGCTAGCGGGAGTTCCTACGAGCAGTACTTC
d_gene: -; abundance: -; v_gene: TRBV7-6; j_gene: TRBJ2-1; CDR3aa: CASSSPSGGGEQFF; CDR3nt: TGTGCCAGCAGCTCTCCGTCGGGTGGGGGTGAGCAGTTCTTC
d_gene: -; abundance: -; v_gene: TRBV24-1; j_gene: TRBJ1-4; CDR3aa: CATSRGQISKATNEKLFF; CDR3nt: TGTGCCACCAGCCGAGGACAGATCAGTAAAGCAACTAATGAAAAACTGTTTTTT
d_gene: TRBD2; abundance: once; v_gene: TRBV9; j_gene: TRBJ2-5; CDR3aa: CASSAGLAGIETQYF; CDR3nt: TGTGCCAGCAGCGCTGGACTAGCGGGAATAGAGACCCAGTACTTC
d_gene: -; abundance: -; v_gene: TRBV6-5; j_gene: TRBJ1-3; CDR3aa: CASSTEPGNTIYF; CDR3nt: TGTGCCAGCAGTACCGAACCGGGAAACACCATATATTTT
d_gene: -; abundance: -; v_gene: TRBV25-1; j_gene: TRBJ2-3; CDR3aa: CASSGDTDTQYF; CDR3nt: TGTGCCAGCAGTGGCGACACAGATACGCAGTATTTT
d_gene: -; abundance: -; v_gene: TRBV2; j_gene: TRBJ2-1; CDR3aa: CASSESHNEQFF; CDR3nt: TGTGCCAGCAGTGAATCCCACAATGAGCAGTTCTTC
d_gene: TRBD1; abundance: -; v_gene: TRBV3-1/TRBV3-2; j_gene: TRBJ1-1; CDR3aa: CASSARDRGRERTEAFF; CDR3nt: TGTGCCAGCAGCGCCCGGGACAGGGGGCGCGAGCGCACTGAAGCTTTCTTT
d_gene: -; abundance: -; v_gene: TRBV7-2; j_gene: TRBJ2-7; CDR3aa: CASKGADYEQYF; CDR3nt: TGTGCCAGCAAGGGCGCTGACTACGAGCAGTACTTC
d_gene: -; abundance: few; v_gene: TRBV5-4; j_gene: TRBJ1-2; CDR3aa: CASSFTGLNYGYTF; CDR3nt: TGTGCCAGCAGCTTCACGGGACTTAACTATGGCTACACCTTC
d_gene: -; abundance: -; v_gene: TRBV14; j_gene: TRBJ2-3; CDR3aa: CASSQAGRSDTQYF; CDR3nt: TGTGCCAGCAGCCAAGCGGGACGGTCAGATACGCAGTATTTT
d_gene: -; abundance: -; v_gene: TRBV6-5; j_gene: TRBJ1-2; CDR3aa: CASSYLGGSGYTF; CDR3nt: TGTGCCAGCAGTTACTTGGGGGGATCCGGCTACACCTTC
d_gene: TRBD1; abundance: -; v_gene: TRBV5-6; j_gene: TRBJ2-7; CDR3aa: CASSFGQASFYEQYF; CDR3nt: TGTGCCAGCAGCTTTGGACAGGCGAGCTTCTACGAGCAGTACTTC
d_gene: -; abundance: -; v_gene: TRBV6-2/TRBV6-3; j_gene: TRBJ1-5; CDR3aa: CASSTSHVNSNQPQHF; CDR3nt: TGTGCCAGCAGTACCTCACACGTTAATAGCAATCAGCCCCAGCATTTT
d_gene: -; abundance: -; v_gene: TRBV2; j_gene: TRBJ1-2; CDR3aa: CASSVAGTYGYTF; CDR3nt: TGTGCCAGCAGTGTAGCAGGGACCTATGGCTACACCTTC
d_gene: TRBD1; abundance: -; v_gene: TRBV5-6; j_gene: TRBJ1-5; CDR3aa: CASTFGQGGQPQHF; CDR3nt: TGTGCCAGCACCTTCGGACAGGGAGGTCAGCCCCAGCATTTT
d_gene: -; abundance: -; v_gene: TRBV15; j_gene: TRBJ2-1; CDR3aa: CATSSRLDGAYNEQFF; CDR3nt: TGTGCCACCAGCTCCCGACTAGATGGCGCCTACAATGAGCAGTTCTTC
d_gene: -; abundance: few; v_gene: TRBV7-8; j_gene: TRBJ2-3; CDR3aa: CASSLREGPTDTQYF; CDR3nt: TGTGCCAGCAGCTTACGTGAGGGACCCACAGATACGCAGTATTTT
d_gene: TRBD1; abundance: once; v_gene: TRBV11-2; j_gene: TRBJ1-2; CDR3aa: CASSTDRGNYGYTF; CDR3nt: TGTGCCAGCAGCACGGACAGGGGGAACTATGGCTACACCTTC
d_gene: -; abundance: many; v_gene: TRBV18; j_gene: TRBJ1-1; CDR3aa: CASSPERGTEAFF; CDR3nt: TGTGCCAGCTCACCAGAGAGGGGCACTGAAGCTTTCTTT
d_gene: TRBD2; abundance: -; v_gene: TRBV29-1; j_gene: TRBJ2-7; CDR3aa: CSVEGPGTSGRVNYEQYF; CDR3nt: TGCAGCGTTGAAGGCCCCGGGACTAGCGGGAGGGTAAACTACGAGCAGTACTTC
d_gene: -; abundance: -; v_gene: TRBV7-6; j_gene: TRBJ1-3; CDR3aa: CASTLSGGVKGNTIYF; CDR3nt: TGTGCCAGCACCCTCAGCGGCGGGGTAAAAGGAAACACCATATATTTT
d_gene: -; abundance: -; v_gene: TRBV30; j_gene: TRBJ1-1; CDR3aa: CAWSTDGNTEAFF; CDR3nt: TGTGCCTGGAGTACCGACGGGAACACTGAAGCTTTCTTT
d_gene: TRBD1; abundance: once; v_gene: TRBV5-6; j_gene: TRBJ1-6; CDR3aa: CASSWGQGNSPLHF; CDR3nt: TGTGCCAGCAGCTGGGGACAGGGAAATTCACCCCTCCACTTT
d_gene: -; abundance: once; v_gene: TRBV24-1; j_gene: TRBJ1-1; CDR3aa: CATSDLTASTEAFF; CDR3nt: TGTGCCACCAGTGACCTGACAGCCTCCACTGAAGCTTTCTTT
d_gene: -; abundance: -; v_gene: TRBV10-1; j_gene: TRBJ2-7; CDR3aa: CASSESKSDYERQYF; CDR3nt: TGCGCCAGCAGTGAGTCGAAGTCCGACTACGAGCGGCAGTACTTC
d_gene: -; abundance: -; v_gene: TRBV6-1; j_gene: TRBJ1-1; CDR3aa: CASSERGDTATFF; CDR3nt: TGTGCCAGCAGTGAAAGAGGGGACACAGCAACTTTCTTT
d_gene: TRBD1; abundance: -; v_gene: TRBV18; j_gene: TRBJ1-1; CDR3aa: CASSLLRQGEDTEAFF; CDR3nt: TGTGCCAGCTCACTCTTACGACAGGGCGAAGACACTGAAGCTTTCTTT
d_gene: -; abundance: -; v_gene: TRBV7-8; j_gene: TRBJ2-3; CDR3aa: CASTKGHSSDTQYF; CDR3nt: TGTGCCAGCACCAAGGGGCACTCATCCGATACGCAGTATTTT
d_gene: -; abundance: -; v_gene: TRBV5-1; j_gene: TRBJ2-6; CDR3aa: CASSDLSSGANVLTF; CDR3nt: TGCGCCAGCAGCGATCTGAGCTCTGGGGCCAACGTCCTGACTTTC
d_gene: TRBD1; abundance: -; v_gene: TRBV5-8; j_gene: TRBJ1-5; CDR3aa: CASSLGTGIGNQPQHF; CDR3nt: TGTGCCAGCAGCTTGGGGACAGGGATCGGGAATCAGCCCCAGCATTTT
d_gene: TRBD1; abundance: -; v_gene: TRBV5-5; j_gene: TRBJ1-2; CDR3aa: CASSPRPHRGGEYGYTF; CDR3nt: TGTGCCAGCAGCCCCCGGCCACACAGGGGAGGGGAATATGGCTACACCTTC
d_gene: -; abundance: -; v_gene: TRBV14; j_gene: TRBJ2-5; CDR3aa: CASSRPGLGQETQYF; CDR3nt: TGTGCCAGCAGCCGACCGGGACTCGGACAAGAGACCCAGTACTTC
d_gene: -; abundance: -; v_gene: TRBV4-1; j_gene: TRBJ1-5; CDR3aa: CASSQGAGVSNQPQHF; CDR3nt: TGCGCCAGCAGCCAAGGGGCAGGGGTTAGCAATCAGCCCCAGCATTTT
d_gene: TRBD1; abundance: once; v_gene: TRBV2; j_gene: TRBJ1-1; CDR3aa: CASIGQAIEAFF; CDR3nt: TGTGCGAGTATCGGACAGGCCATTGAAGCTTTCTTT
d_gene: TRBD1; abundance: -; v_gene: TRBV5-4; j_gene: TRBJ2-5; CDR3aa: CASSFQGATETQYF; CDR3nt: TGTGCCAGCAGCTTTCAGGGGGCTACGGAGACCCAGTACTTC
d_gene: -; abundance: -; v_gene: TRBV4-3; j_gene: TRBJ2-1; CDR3aa: CASSQLETSNEQFF; CDR3nt: TGCGCCAGCAGCCAACTAGAGACTTCCAATGAGCAGTTCTTC
d_gene: -; abundance: few; v_gene: TRBV11-3; j_gene: TRBJ2-7; CDR3aa: CASSSGAGGRNEQYF; CDR3nt: TGTGCCAGCAGCTCCGGAGCTGGGGGCCGGAACGAGCAGTACTTC
d_gene: -; abundance: once; v_gene: TRBV12-5; j_gene: TRBJ1-4; CDR3aa: CASGSTGTANEKLFF; CDR3nt: TGTGCTAGTGGTTCGACCGGGACGGCGAATGAAAAACTGTTTTTT
d_gene: TRBD1; abundance: -; v_gene: TRBV27; j_gene: TRBJ1-5; CDR3aa: CASSAQGLRLYQPQHF; CDR3nt: TGTGCCAGCAGTGCACAGGGGTTGAGACTTTATCAGCCCCAGCATTTT
d_gene: -; abundance: -; v_gene: TRBV7-2; j_gene: TRBJ1-6; CDR3aa: CASSLEWTELSF; CDR3nt: TGTGCCAGCAGCTTAGAGTGGACCGAACTCAGCTTT
d_gene: TRBD1; abundance: -; v_gene: TRBV5-1; j_gene: TRBJ1-6; CDR3aa: CASSLEAGGNSPLHF; CDR3nt: TGCGCCAGCAGCTTGGAGGCAGGGGGTAATTCACCCCTCCACTTT
d_gene: TRBD1; abundance: -; v_gene: TRBV4-2; j_gene: TRBJ2-1; CDR3aa: CASSQTPGQGYNEQFF; CDR3nt: TGTGCCAGCAGCCAGACACCGGGACAGGGTTACAATGAGCAGTTCTTC